This TCR beta chain derives from a study of PD-L1 blockade in urothelial cancer. Across the study: Study patients had been treated with 0 to 3 previous chemotherapy regimens. The study recovered a median of roughly 140,000 T cells per blood sample.

Stated time point: pretreatment peripheral blood. Each patient presented with locally advanced or metastatic urothelial carcinoma. This clone showed up just once. In the same sample, other DNA sequences code for this CDR3. The ends were cut back, 5 bases at V and 3 bases at J, with 5 bases in the middle. CDR1 MDHEN and CDR2 SYDVKM come from the germline V gene. The CDR3 sequence is 11 residues long. The protocol was immunoSEQ multiplex PCR, while the TCRdb copy is restricted to in-frame clones and leaves out a portion. This sample has some 90,000 clones, with more than 70% found just once. The sequences come from PBMCs, collected around atezolizumab (anti-PD-L1) treatment. This rearrangement joins TRBV28 to TRBJ2-7, with D perhaps matching TRBD2 (5 bases). This receptor was identified in an elderly woman with urothelial cancer. The CDR3 bases are TGTGCCAGCAGTCGGGACTACGAGCAGTACTTC. Translating gives CASSRDYEQYF.